A selection of T cell receptor beta chains follows, all from one sample in a study of T cell responses to AZD1222 COVID-19 vaccine. Profiled with immunoSEQ multiplex PCR; TCRdb holds only in-frame clones, not every one. The sample contains some 100,000 clones, 70% to 90% of which appear only once. Sequenced material: peripheral blood, taken on day 0 of MenACWY control vaccination. The receptors were sampled from an adult in good health. CDR3s include the opening cysteine and the closing phenylalanine or tryptophan. D genes are given only for firm matches. Only part of the rows carry a size: once, few, many, or a class if the clone is expanded.

V gene	clone size	J gene	D gene	CDR3 DNA	CDR3 protein
TRBV10-1	once	TRBJ2-1	NA	TGCGCCAGCAGTGCAGTAACTCTAGCATCCTACAATGAGCAGTTCTTC	CASSAVTLASYNEQFF
TRBV7-2	NA	TRBJ1-2	NA	TGTGCCAGCAGCTTATTCCGGGTTGGGGGAAGTTATGGCTACACCTTC	CASSLFRVGGSYGYTF
TRBV27	NA	TRBJ2-3	NA	TGTGCCAGCAGCGGCGCAGATACGCAGTATTTT	CASSGADTQYF
TRBV7-9	once	TRBJ2-7	NA	TGTGCCAGCACCGACCCCTTTGGGGGGAGCTCCTACGAGCAGTACTTC	CASTDPFGGSSYEQYF
TRBV7-8	NA	TRBJ2-7	TRBD1	TGTGCCAGCAGCCCTTTGACCGGGACAGGGGAGTCCGAGCAGTACTTC	CASSPLTGTGESEQYF
TRBV30	NA	TRBJ1-3	NA	TGTGCCTGGAGTGTACGAGACACCATATATTTT	CAWSVRDTIYF
TRBV18	NA	TRBJ2-7	TRBD2	TGTGCCAGCTCACCCCCCGGGACTAGTTCCGAGCAGTACTTC	CASSPPGTSSEQYF
TRBV4-3	few	TRBJ1-4	NA	TGCGCCAGCAGCCCGGACACTTCTAATGAAAAACTGTTTTTT	CASSPDTSNEKLFF
TRBV7-9	NA	TRBJ2-5	NA	TGTGCCAGCAGCTTGGGGATCGACTCGGCGGGGCAAGAGACCCAGTACTTC	CASSLGIDSAGQETQYF
TRBV30	NA	TRBJ1-5	NA	TGTGCCTGGAGTCCGAGCAATCAGCCCCAGCATTTT	CAWSPSNQPQHF
TRBV29-1	NA	TRBJ1-2	TRBD1	TGCAGCGTAGAGAGACAGGGTCCCTACGGCTACACCTTC	CSVERQGPYGYTF
TRBV19	NA	TRBJ2-7	NA	TGTGCCAGCCGCGGGGTAAAAAGCTCCTACGAGCAGTACTTC	CASRGVKSSYEQYF
TRBV21-1	NA	TRBJ2-2	NA	TGTGCCAGCAGCGCCACAGCCGACCTTTACACCGGGGAGCTGTTTTTT	CASSATADLYTGELFF
TRBV4-2	once	TRBJ2-5	TRBD2	TGTGCCAGCAGCCTACCTAGCGGGGGGGACCAAGAGACCCAGTACTTC	CASSLPSGGDQETQYF
TRBV13	NA	TRBJ1-1	NA	TGTGCCAGCAGCTTAGGCCTGGGGGTAGGAACTGAAGCTTTCTTT	CASSLGLGVGTEAFF
TRBV6-1	NA	TRBJ2-7	NA	TGTGCCAGCAGTGAGAGGGGGGGTCAGAGCTACGAGCAGTACTTC	CASSERGGQSYEQYF
TRBV5-1	NA	TRBJ1-4	TRBD1	TGCGCCAGCAGTAATACAGGGGGAAGTGTTGAAAAACTGTTTTTT	CASSNTGGSVEKLFF
TRBV6-2/TRBV6-3	NA	TRBJ2-3	NA	TGTGCCAGCAGTTATCCCGGGTTGGCCTCCGGCGATACGCAGTATTTT	CASSYPGLASGDTQYF
TRBV25-1	NA	TRBJ1-2	NA	TGTGCCAGCAGTGGGGCCCTCTTGGGTGGCTACACCTTC	CASSGALLGGYTF
TRBV2	NA	TRBJ1-5	NA	TGTGCCAGCAGATATGCGGGGGATCAGCCCCAGCATTTT	CASRYAGDQPQHF
TRBV19	NA	TRBJ1-5	NA	TGTGCCAGTACCCCAATTGCAGGGCTCGTCGGCAATCAGCCCCAGCATTTT	CASTPIAGLVGNQPQHF
TRBV28	NA	TRBJ1-5	NA	TGTGCCAGCAGTTTGGGGGGGCCCCAGCCCCAGCATTTT	CASSLGGPQPQHF
TRBV28	few	TRBJ1-5	NA	TGTGCCAGCAGTTTAAGCAATCTGAGGGGCCATCAGCCCCAGCATTTT	CASSLSNLRGHQPQHF
TRBV19	NA	TRBJ2-5	TRBD1	TGTGCCAGTAGTACCAGGGGGAGCGGTAAGACCCAGTACTTC	CASSTRGSGKTQYF
TRBV5-5	once	TRBJ2-7	TRBD1	TGTGCCAGCAGCTGGGGGACAGGACCAGGCTACGAGCAGTACTTC	CASSWGTGPGYEQYF
TRBV5-1	NA	TRBJ1-3	NA	TGCGCCAGCAGCTTAGGACAAGGAAACACCATATATTTT	CASSLGQGNTIYF
TRBV19	NA	TRBJ1-6	TRBD1	TGTGCCAGTAGTATAGAATGGGACAGGGGTTATTCACCCCTCCACTTT	CASSIEWDRGYSPLHF
TRBV28	NA	TRBJ2-4	NA	TGTGCCAGCAGTTTACGATTTTTGACGCCGGACGGAGGAGGGGACATTCAGTACTTC	CASSLRFLTPDGGGDIQYF
TRBV19	NA	TRBJ2-5	NA	TGTGCCAGTAGTGTTGGGGCAGATGGATGGGAGACCCAGTACTTC	CASSVGADGWETQYF
TRBV28	NA	TRBJ1-2	NA	TGTGCCAGCAGTTCGTATGGCTACACCTTC	CASSSYGYTF
TRBV7-2	NA	TRBJ1-4	NA	TGTGCCAGCAGCCCCTGGAAGGGAATGGGTGAAAAACTGTTTTTT	CASSPWKGMGEKLFF
TRBV10-1	NA	TRBJ1-1	NA	TGCGCCAGCAGTGAGGGGTCGTTCGGCACTGAAGCTTTCTTT	CASSEGSFGTEAFF
TRBV5-8	NA	TRBJ2-3	NA	TGTGCCAGCAGCGCTACCGGGACCAGTGAAGGAGATACGCAGTATTTT	CASSATGTSEGDTQYF
TRBV28	NA	TRBJ1-1	TRBD1	TGTGCCAGCAGCCGACAGGGAAGTGGAGCTTTCTTT	CASSRQGSGAFF
TRBV7-2	NA	TRBJ2-5	NA	TGTGCCAGCAGCCCCAGGGAGCGTTGGGGAGAGACCCAGTACTTC	CASSPRERWGETQYF
TRBV3-1/TRBV3-2	NA	TRBJ1-2	NA	TGTGCCAGCAGCTCGCGGGGAGGGGGAATGGATGGCTACACCTTC	CASSSRGGGMDGYTF
TRBV6-5	NA	TRBJ1-1	NA	TGTGCCAGCAGTTTCAAAATCCTAGGGGGGTGGGAAACTTTCTTT	CASSFKILGGWETFF
TRBV7-2	NA	TRBJ1-2	NA	TGTGCCAGCAGCTTAGGGGTACCAAACTATGGCTACACCTTC	CASSLGVPNYGYTF
TRBV7-2	NA	TRBJ2-7	TRBD2	TGTGCCAGCAGCCGGACTAGCGGGGGGGCCAACGAGCAGTACTTC	CASSRTSGGANEQYF
TRBV11-2	NA	TRBJ1-1	NA	TGTGCCAGCAGCGTCAGGGTGATGGCTTTCTTT	CASSVRVMAFF
TRBV19	NA	TRBJ1-2	NA	TGTGCCAGTACCTCCGGGACAAATGGCTACACCTTC	CASTSGTNGYTF
TRBV7-3	NA	TRBJ2-2	NA	TGTGCCAGCAGCTTTGGACACGCGAACACCGGGGAGCTGTTTTTT	CASSFGHANTGELFF
TRBV5-6	NA	TRBJ1-6	NA	TGTGCCAGCAGCTTTTTTGGGGGCTCCTATAATTCACCCCTCCACTTT	CASSFFGGSYNSPLHF
TRBV27	once	TRBJ2-5	NA	TGTGCCAGCAGTTTATCGGGACCCCGGGAGACCCAGTACTTC	CASSLSGPRETQYF
TRBV5-1	NA	TRBJ2-7	NA	TGCGCCAGCAGCCCCGACAGGCGCACCTACGAGCAGTACTTC	CASSPDRRTYEQYF
TRBV30	NA	TRBJ1-2	TRBD1	TGTGCCTGGAGTCTAACAGGGGAGAGGGACACCTTC	CAWSLTGERDTF
TRBV5-1	NA	TRBJ1-5	NA	TGCGCCAGCAGCTTGGGGCAGGGAGAGATTCAGCCCCAGCATTTT	CASSLGQGEIQPQHF
TRBV4-2	NA	TRBJ1-5	NA	TGTGCCAGCAGCCAAGGGGGGAATCAGCCCCAGCATTTT	CASSQGGNQPQHF
TRBV6-5	NA	TRBJ2-3	NA	TGTGCCAGCAGTTACACTTACACAGATACGCAGTATTTT	CASSYTYTDTQYF
TRBV19	NA	TRBJ1-5	NA	TGTGCCAGTAGGAGGGGTAACCAGCCCCAGCATTTT	CASRRGNQPQHF
TRBV5-1	NA	TRBJ2-7	NA	TGCGCCAGCAGCTTGGGACGTGGGATAGCCTACGAGCAGTACTTC	CASSLGRGIAYEQYF
TRBV23-1	once	TRBJ1-6	NA	TGCGCCAGCCTACGGAGTAATTCACCCCTCCACTTT	CASLRSNSPLHF
TRBV20-1	NA	TRBJ2-1	NA	TGCAGTGCTCAGGGAGATGAGCAGTTCTTC	CSAQGDEQFF
TRBV19	few	TRBJ1-4	NA	TGTGCCAGTTCCGCTCAGGCGGCTAATGAAAAACTGTTTTTT	CASSAQAANEKLFF
TRBV18	NA	TRBJ1-1	NA	TGTGCCAGCTCACCGGTCCGGATGCCAAACACTGAAGCTTTCTTT	CASSPVRMPNTEAFF
TRBV18	NA	TRBJ2-1	TRBD2	TGTGCCAGCTCAACCCTAGCGGGGGATGAGCAGTTCTTC	CASSTLAGDEQFF